This T cell receptor beta chain was sequenced in a study of blood T cells in healthy people across ages. Study-wide results and caveats: Long-lived donors exceeded aged donors in naive CD4+ cells and diversity.

A second PCR, run for 7 to 11 cycles, used a sample-barcoded 5' primer plus a J-beta primer mix. With 12 random nucleotides, a template-switch adaptor tagged each individual cDNA molecule. TCRdb analysed the 5' RACE reads with MiXCR anew, one entry per CDR3 protein. The top ten hold roughly 13% of the sample, which has around 850,000 distinct CDR3 sequences, around 36% seen once. Every donor gave about 9 milliliters of peripheral blood. As for this clonotype: Its antigen remains unidentified.

Germline CDR1 SEHNR, CDR2 FQNEAQ (reference sequence). The length of the CDR3 is 15 residues. V lost 5 bases, J lost 4 bases, and 15 bases lay in between. The source is a man in his late teens or twenties in good health. The rearrangement uses TRBV7-9 and TRBJ1-3; the D is unclear. Sequencing was done on a sample of blood. The CDR3 region has the DNA TGTGCCAGCAGCAGTACCGACATTTGGGGAAACACCATATATTTT. Translating it yields CASSSTDIWGNTIYF.